The following is a T cell receptor (beta chain) sequence with its context. Its specificity is unknown. This sample was taken from a study of identical twins. Study results and caveats: For zero-insertion analyses, partial confounding could come from invariant MAIT and iNKT cells. Whereas memory repertoires showed no such difference, abundant cord blood beta clonotypes carried fewer insertions.

A single record per CDR3 protein comes from TCRdb applying MiXCR to the 5' RACE reads. The sample records more than 1.5 million distinct CDR3 sequences, about 31% being singletons. With 1 base removed from V and 3 bases from J, the gap between germline ends came to 10 bases. The CDR3 runs to 15 residues. Germline assignment: CDR1 SGHTA and CDR2 FQGNSA. The material sequenced was cord blood. This TCR was sampled from a newborn girl in good health. The chain links TRBV7-2 to TRBJ2-1; D is unclear. CDR3 protein: CASSLGLYGYNEQFF. In nucleotides, the CDR3 is TGTGCCAGCAGCTTAGGCCTTTATGGCTACAATGAGCAGTTCTTC. Supplemented by reference TRBV7-2 and TRBJ2-1, the full variable domain reads GAGVSQSPSNKVTEKGKDVELRCDPISGHTALYWYRQSLGQGLEFLIYFQGNSAPDKSGLPSDRFSAERTGGSVSTLTIQRTQQEDSAVYLCASSLGLYGYNEQFFGPGTRLTVL.